The clone carrying this T cell receptor (beta chain) qualifies as medium-sized. This sample stems from a study of control samples from healthy donors and cancer patients. The repertoire was sequenced with immunoSEQ multiplex PCR; TCRdb's copy has only in-frame clones and lacks some. The table lists 45,000 to 55,000 clones, roughly 94% of them singletons. Trimming at V came to 3 bases and at J to 5 bases, leaving 4 bases not matched to a gene. Looked up from germline, CDR1 is MNHNS and CDR2 is SASEGT. CDR3 size: 15 residues. This clonotype was sampled from a man younger than 45 in good health. The sequencing sample was made of blood. V is TRBV6-1 and J is TRBJ1-6; the match to TRBD1 covers 7 bases. The CDR3 sequence: CASSEAGGNNSPLHF. The CDR3, as DNA: TGTGCCAGCAGTGAGGCAGGGGGGAATAATTCACCCCTCCACTTT.